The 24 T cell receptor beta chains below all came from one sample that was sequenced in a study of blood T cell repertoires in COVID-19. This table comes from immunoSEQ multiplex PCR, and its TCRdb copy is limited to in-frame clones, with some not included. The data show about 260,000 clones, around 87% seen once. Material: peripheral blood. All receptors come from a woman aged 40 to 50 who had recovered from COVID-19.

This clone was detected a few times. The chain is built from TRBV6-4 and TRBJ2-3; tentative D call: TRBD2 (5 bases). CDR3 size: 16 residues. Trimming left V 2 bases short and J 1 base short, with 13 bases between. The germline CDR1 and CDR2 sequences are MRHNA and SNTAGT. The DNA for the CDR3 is TGTGCCAGCAGTGACCCCCGGGAATGTGGCACAGATACGCAGTATTTT. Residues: CASSDPRECGTDTQYF.

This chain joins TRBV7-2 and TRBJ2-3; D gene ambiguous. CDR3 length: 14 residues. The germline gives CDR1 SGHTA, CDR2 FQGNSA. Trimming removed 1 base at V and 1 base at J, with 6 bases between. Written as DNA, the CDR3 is TGTGCCAGCAGCTTAGGATGGCGCACAGATACGCAGTATTTT. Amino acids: CASSLGWRTDTQYF.

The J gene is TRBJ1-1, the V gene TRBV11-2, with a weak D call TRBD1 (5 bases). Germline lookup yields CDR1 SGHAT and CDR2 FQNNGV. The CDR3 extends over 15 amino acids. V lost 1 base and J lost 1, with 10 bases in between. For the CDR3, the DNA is TGTGCCAGCAGCTTAGGATGGGGCAGGAACACTGAAGCTTTCTTT. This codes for CASSLGWGRNTEAFF.

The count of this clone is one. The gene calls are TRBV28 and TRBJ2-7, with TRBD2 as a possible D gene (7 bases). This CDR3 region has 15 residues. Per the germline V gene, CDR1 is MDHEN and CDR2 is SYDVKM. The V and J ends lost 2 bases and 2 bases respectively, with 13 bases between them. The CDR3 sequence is CASSLGGGGTYEQYF. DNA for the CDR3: TGTGCCAGCAGTTTAGGGGGGGGCGGAACCTACGAGCAGTACTTC.

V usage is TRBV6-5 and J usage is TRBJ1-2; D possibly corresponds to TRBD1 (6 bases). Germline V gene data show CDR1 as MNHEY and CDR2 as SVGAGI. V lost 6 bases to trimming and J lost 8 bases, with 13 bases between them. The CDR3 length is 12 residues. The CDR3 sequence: CASSLLTGGYTF. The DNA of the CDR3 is TGTGCCAGCAGCTTACTGACAGGAGGCTACACCTTC.

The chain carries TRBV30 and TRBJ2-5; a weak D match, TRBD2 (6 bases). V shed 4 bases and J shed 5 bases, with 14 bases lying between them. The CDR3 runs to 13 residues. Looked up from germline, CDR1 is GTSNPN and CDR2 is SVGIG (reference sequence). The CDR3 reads CAWTMAGRETQYF. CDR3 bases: TGTGCCTGGACCATGGCAGGGAGGGAGACCCAGTACTTC.

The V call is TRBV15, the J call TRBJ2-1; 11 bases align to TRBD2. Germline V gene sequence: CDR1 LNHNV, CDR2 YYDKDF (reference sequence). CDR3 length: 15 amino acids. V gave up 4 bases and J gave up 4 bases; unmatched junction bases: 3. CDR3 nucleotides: TGTGCCACCAGCACCGGGACTAGCGGTTACAATGAGCAGTTCTTC. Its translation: CATSTGTSGYNEQFF.

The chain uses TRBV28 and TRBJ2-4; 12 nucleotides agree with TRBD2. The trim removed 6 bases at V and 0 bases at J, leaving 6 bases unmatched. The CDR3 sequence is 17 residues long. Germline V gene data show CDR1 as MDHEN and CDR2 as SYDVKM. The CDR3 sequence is CASSRGTSGLAKNIQYF. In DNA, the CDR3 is TGTGCCAGCAGCCGCGGGACTAGCGGGCTAGCCAAAAACATTCAGTACTTC.

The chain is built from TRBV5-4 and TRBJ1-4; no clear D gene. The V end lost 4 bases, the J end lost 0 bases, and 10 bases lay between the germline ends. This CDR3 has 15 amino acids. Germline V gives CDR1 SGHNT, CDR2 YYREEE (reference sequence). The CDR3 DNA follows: TGTGCCAGCAGCGAGAGGGTAGCAACTAATGAAAAACTGTTTTTT. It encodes CASSERVATNEKLFF.

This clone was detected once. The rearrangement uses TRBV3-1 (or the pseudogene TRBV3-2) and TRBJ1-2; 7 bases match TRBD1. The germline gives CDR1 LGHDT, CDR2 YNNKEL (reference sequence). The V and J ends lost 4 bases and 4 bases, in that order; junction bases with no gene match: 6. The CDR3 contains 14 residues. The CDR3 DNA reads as TGTGCCAGCAGCCTCTACGGGACAGTCTATGGCTACACCTTC. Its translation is CASSLYGTVYGYTF.

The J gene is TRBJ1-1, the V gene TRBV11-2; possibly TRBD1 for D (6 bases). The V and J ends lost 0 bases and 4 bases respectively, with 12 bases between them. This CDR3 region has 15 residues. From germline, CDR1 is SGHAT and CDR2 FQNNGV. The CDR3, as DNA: TGTGCCAGCAGCTTAGAGGGGGCCCTTGGCACTGAAGCTTTCTTT. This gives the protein CASSLEGALGTEAFF.

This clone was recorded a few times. Here the CDR3 DNA reads TGCGCCAGCAGCTTGCAGGGGGCGGGCACCGGGGAGCTGTTTTTT. Its translation: CASSLQGAGTGELFF. V is TRBV5-1 and J is TRBJ2-2; 8 nucleotides line up with TRBD1. Germline CDR1 is SGHRS and CDR2 is YFSETQ. CDR3 length equals 15 residues. V dropped 1 base and J dropped 4; count of bases not matched to a gene: 3.

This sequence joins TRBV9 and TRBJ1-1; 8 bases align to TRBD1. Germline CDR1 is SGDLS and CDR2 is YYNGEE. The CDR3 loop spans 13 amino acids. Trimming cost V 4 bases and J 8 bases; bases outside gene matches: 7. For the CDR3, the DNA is TGTGCCAGCAGCCCCCAGGGGGCCCTCGAAGCTTTCTTT. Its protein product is CASSPQGALEAFF.

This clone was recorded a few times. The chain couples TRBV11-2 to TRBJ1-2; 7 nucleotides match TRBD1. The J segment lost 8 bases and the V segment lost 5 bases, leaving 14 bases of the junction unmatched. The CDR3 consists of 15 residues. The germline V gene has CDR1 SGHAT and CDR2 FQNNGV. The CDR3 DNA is TGTGCCAGCAGCCCTAACAGGGGATCCTTCGGGGGCTACACCTTC. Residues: CASSPNRGSFGGYTF.

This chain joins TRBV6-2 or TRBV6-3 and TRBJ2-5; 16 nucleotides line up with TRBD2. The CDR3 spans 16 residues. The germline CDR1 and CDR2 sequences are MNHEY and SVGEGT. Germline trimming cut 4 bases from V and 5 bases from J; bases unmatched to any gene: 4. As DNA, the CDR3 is TGTGCCAGCAGTTTGGGACTAGCGGGGGGGCAGGAGACCCAGTACTTC. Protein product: CASSLGLAGGQETQYF.

This chain's CDR3 is CASSLLAGYNEQFF. The CDR3 nucleotides read TGTGCCAGCAGTTTATTGGCGGGGTACAATGAGCAGTTCTTC. V and J are TRBV27 and TRBJ2-1, with a possible D match to TRBD2 (6 bases). Trimming took off 1 base at V and 4 bases at J, with 8 bases between the two ends. CDR1 and CDR2 (germline): MNHEY, SMNVEV (reference sequence). CDR3 length: 14 amino acids.

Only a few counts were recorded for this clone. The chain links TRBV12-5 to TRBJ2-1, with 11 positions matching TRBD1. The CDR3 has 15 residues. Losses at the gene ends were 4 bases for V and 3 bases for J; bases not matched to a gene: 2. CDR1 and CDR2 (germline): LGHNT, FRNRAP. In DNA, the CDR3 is TGTGCTAGTGGTTGGGGACAGGGGGTCTACAATGAGCAGTTCTTC. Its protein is CASGWGQGVYNEQFF.

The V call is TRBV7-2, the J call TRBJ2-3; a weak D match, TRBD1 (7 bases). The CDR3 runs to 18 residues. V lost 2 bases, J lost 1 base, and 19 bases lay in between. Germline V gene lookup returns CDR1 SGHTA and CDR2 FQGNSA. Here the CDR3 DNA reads TGTGCCAGCAGCTTATTATCGGTAGCAGGGGGGCGCACAGATACGCAGTATTTT. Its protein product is CASSLLSVAGGRTDTQYF.

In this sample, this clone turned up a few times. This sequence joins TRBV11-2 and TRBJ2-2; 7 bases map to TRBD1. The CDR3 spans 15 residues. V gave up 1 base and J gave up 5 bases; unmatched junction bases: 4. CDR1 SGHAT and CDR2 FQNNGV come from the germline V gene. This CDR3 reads CASSLVTGRTGELFF. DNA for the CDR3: TGTGCCAGCAGCTTAGTGACAGGGAGAACCGGGGAGCTGTTTTTT.

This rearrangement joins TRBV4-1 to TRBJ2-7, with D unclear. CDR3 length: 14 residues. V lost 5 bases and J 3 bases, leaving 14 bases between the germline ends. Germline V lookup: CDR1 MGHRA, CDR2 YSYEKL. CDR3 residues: CASSSGPIIYEQYF. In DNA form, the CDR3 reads TGCGCCAGCAGCTCAGGCCCCATCATCTACGAGCAGTACTTC.

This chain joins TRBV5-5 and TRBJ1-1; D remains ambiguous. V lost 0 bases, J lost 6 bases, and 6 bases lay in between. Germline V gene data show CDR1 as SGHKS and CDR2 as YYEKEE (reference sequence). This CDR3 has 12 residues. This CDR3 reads CASSLAFAEAFF. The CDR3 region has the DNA TGTGCCAGCAGCTTGGCTTTTGCTGAAGCTTTCTTT. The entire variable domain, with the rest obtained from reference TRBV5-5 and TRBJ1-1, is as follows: DAGVTQSPTHLIKTRGQQVTLRCSPISGHKSVSWYQQVLGQGPQFIFQYYEKEERGRGNFPDRFSARQFPNYSSELNVNALLLGDSALYLCASSLAFAEAFFGQGTRLTVV.

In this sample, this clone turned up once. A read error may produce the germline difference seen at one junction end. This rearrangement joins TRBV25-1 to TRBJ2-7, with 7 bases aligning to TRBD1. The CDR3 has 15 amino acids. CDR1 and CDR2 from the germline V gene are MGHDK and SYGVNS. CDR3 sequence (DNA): TGTGCCAGCAGTGAATGGGGCTTTGATAATGTGACAGGGCGGTTC. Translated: CASSEWGFDNVTGRF.

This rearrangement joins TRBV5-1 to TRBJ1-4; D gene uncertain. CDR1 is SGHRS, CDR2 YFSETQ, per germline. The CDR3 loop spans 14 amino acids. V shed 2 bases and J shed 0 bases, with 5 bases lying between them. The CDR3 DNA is TGCGCCAGCAGCTTCTTCGCAACTAATGAAAAACTGTTTTTT. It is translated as CASSFFATNEKLFF.

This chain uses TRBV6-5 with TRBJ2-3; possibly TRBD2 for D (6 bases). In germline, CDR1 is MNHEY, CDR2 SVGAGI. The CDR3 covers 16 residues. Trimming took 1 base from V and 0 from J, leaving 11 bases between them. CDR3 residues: CASSYWGGASTDTQYF. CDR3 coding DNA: TGTGCCAGCAGTTACTGGGGCGGGGCCAGCACAGATACGCAGTATTTT.